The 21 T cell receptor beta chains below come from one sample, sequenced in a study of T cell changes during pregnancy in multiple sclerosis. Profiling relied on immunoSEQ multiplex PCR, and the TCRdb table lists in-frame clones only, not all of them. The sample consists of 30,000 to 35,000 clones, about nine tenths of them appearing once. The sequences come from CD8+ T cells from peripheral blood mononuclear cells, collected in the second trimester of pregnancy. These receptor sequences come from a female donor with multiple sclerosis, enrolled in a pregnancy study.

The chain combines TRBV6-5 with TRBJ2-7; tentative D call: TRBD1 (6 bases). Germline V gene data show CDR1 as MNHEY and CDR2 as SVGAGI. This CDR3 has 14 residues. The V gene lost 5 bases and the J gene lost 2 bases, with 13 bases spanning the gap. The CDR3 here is CASSERQEAYEQYF. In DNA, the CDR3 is TGTGCCAGCAGTGAAAGACAGGAGGCCTACGAGCAGTACTTC.

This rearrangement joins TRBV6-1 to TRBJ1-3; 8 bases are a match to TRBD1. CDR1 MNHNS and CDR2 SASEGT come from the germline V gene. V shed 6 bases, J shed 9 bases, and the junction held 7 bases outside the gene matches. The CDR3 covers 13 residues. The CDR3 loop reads CASSLGQGTTIYF. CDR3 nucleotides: TGTGCCAGCAGCCTTGGACAGGGTACCACCATATATTTT.

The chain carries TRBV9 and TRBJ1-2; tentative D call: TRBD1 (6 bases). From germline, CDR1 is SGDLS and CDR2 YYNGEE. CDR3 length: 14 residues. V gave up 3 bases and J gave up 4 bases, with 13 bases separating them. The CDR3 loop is CASSANRDVYGYTF. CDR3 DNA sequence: TGTGCCAGCAGCGCGAACAGGGACGTCTATGGCTACACCTTC.

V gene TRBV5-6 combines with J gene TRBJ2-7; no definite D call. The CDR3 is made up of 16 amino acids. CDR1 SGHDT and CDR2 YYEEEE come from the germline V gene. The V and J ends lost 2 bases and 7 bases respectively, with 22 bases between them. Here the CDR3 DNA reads TGTGCCAGCAGCTTTAAACCAGGTGATCTACGATTGGAGCAGTACTTC. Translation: CASSFKPGDLRLEQYF.

The DNA of the CDR3 is TGTGCCAGCAGTCTATTAGCGGGATCTATCTACGAGCAGTACTTC. Residues: CASSLLAGSIYEQYF. This chain joins TRBV13 and TRBJ2-7, with 8 nucleotides matching TRBD2. The CDR3 is made up of 15 amino acids. The V and J ends lost 6 bases and 3 bases, in that order; junction bases with no gene match: 10. The germline CDR1 and CDR2 sequences are PRHDT and FYEKMQ (reference sequence).

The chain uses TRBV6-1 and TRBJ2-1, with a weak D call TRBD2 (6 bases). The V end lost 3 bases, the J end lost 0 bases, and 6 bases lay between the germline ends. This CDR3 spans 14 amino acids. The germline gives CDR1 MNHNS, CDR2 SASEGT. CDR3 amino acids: CASSDGSSYNEQFF. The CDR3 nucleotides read TGTGCCAGCAGTGACGGGAGCTCCTACAATGAGCAGTTCTTC.

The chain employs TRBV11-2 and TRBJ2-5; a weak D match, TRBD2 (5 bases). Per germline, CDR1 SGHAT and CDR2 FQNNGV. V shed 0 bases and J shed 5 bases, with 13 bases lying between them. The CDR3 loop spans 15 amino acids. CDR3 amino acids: CASSLDPGMGETQYF. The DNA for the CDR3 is TGTGCCAGCAGCTTAGATCCGGGGATGGGGGAGACCCAGTACTTC. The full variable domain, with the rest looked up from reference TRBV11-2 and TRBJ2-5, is EAGVAQSPRYKIIEKRQSVAFWCNPISGHATLYWYQQILGQGPKLLIQFQNNGVVDDSQLPKDRFSAERLKGVDSTLKIQPAKLEDSAVYLCASSLDPGMGETQYFGPGTRLLVL.

CDR3 DNA: TGTGCCAGCACCTCGATGGGTGGGCAAAACATTCAGTACTTC. It translates to CASTSMGGQNIQYF. V and J are TRBV2 and TRBJ2-4; no reliable D call. Germline-derived CDR1 and CDR2 are SNHLY and FYNNEI. The CDR3 runs to 14 residues. V was pared by 7 bases and J by 5 bases, with 15 bases between.

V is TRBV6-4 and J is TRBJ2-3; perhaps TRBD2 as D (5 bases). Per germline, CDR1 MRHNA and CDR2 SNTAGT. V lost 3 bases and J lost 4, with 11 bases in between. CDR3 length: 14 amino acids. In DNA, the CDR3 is TGTGCCAGCAGTGAAGGAGGACTGCCAGATACGCAGTATTTT. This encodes CASSEGGLPDTQYF.

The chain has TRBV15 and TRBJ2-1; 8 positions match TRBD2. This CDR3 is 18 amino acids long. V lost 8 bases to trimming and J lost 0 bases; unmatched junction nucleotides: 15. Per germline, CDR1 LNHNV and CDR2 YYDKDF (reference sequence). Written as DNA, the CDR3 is TGTGCCACCCGGCCAAGAGGTGCGGGAGGAGGCTCCTACAATGAGCAGTTCTTC. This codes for CATRPRGAGGGSYNEQFF.

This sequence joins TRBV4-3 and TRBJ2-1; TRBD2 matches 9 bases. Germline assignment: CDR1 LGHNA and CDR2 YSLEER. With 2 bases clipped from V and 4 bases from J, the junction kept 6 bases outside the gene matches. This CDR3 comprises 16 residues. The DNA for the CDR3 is TGCGCCAGCAGCCAATCGACTAGCGGAGATTACAATGAGCAGTTCTTC. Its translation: CASSQSTSGDYNEQFF.

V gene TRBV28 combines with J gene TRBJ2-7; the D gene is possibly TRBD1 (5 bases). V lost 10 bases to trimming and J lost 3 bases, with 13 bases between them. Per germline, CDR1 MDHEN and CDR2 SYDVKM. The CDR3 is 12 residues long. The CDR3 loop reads CATLYDSYEQYF. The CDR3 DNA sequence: TGTGCCACCTTGTATGACAGCTACGAGCAGTACTTC. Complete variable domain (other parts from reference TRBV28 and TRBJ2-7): DVKVTQSSRYLVKRTGEKVFLECVQDMDHENMFWYRQDPGLGLRLIYFSYDVKMKEKGDIPEGYSVSREKKERFSLILESASTNQTSMYLCATLYDSYEQYFGPGTRLTVT.

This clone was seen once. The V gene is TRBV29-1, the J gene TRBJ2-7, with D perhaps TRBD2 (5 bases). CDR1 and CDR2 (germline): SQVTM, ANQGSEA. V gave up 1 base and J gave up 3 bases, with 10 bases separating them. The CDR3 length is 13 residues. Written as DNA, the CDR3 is TGCAGCGTTGAAGTCCGGGGTTACTACGAGCAGTACTTC. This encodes CSVEVRGYYEQYF.

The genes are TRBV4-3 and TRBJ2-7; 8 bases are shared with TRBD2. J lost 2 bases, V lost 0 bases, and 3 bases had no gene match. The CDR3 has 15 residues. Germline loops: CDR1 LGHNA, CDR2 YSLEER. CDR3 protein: CASSQDSGGTYEQYF. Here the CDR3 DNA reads TGCGCCAGCAGCCAAGATTCGGGGGGGACCTACGAGCAGTACTTC.

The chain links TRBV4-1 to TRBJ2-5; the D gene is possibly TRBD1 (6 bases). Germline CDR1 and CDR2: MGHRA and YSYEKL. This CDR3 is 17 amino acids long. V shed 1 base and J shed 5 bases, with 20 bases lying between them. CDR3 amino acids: CASSQVLGAGVGETQYF. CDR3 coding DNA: TGCGCCAGCAGCCAAGTGTTGGGGGCAGGGGTTGGGGAGACCCAGTACTTC.

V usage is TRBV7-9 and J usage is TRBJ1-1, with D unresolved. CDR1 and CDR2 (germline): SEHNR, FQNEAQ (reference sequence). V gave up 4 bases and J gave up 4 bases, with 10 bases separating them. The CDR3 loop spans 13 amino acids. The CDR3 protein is CASSSPGSTEAFF. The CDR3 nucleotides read TGTGCCAGCAGCTCCCCCGGGAGCACTGAAGCTTTCTTT.

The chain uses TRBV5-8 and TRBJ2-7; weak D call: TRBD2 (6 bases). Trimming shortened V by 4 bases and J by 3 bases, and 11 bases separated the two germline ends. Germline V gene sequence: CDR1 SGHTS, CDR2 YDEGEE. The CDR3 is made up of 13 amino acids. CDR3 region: CASSGGTDYEQYF. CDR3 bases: TGTGCCAGCAGCGGAGGGACGGACTACGAGCAGTACTTC.

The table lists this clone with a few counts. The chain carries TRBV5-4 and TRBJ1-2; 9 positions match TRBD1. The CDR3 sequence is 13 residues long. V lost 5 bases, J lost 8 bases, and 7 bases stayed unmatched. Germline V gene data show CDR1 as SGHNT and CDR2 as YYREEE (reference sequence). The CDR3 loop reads CASRPQGALGYTF. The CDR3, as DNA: TGTGCCAGCAGACCACAGGGGGCGCTGGGCTACACCTTC. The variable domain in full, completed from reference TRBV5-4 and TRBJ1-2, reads ETGVTQSPTHLIKTRGQQVTLRCSSQSGHNTVSWYQQALGQGPQFIFQYYREEENGRGNFPPRFSGLQFPNYSSELNVNALELDDSALYLCASRPQGALGYTFGSGTRLTVV.

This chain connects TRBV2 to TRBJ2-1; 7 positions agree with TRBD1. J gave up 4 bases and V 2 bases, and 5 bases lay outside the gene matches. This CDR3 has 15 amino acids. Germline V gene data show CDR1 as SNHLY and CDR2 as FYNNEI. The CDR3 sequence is CASSENWDSYNEQFF. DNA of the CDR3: TGTGCCAGCAGTGAAAATTGGGACAGTTACAATGAGCAGTTCTTC.

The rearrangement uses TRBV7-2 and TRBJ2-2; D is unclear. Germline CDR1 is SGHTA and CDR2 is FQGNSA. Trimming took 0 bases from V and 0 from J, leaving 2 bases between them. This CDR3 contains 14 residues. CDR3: CASSLASNTGELFF. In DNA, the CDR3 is TGTGCCAGCAGCTTAGCCTCGAACACCGGGGAGCTGTTTTTT.

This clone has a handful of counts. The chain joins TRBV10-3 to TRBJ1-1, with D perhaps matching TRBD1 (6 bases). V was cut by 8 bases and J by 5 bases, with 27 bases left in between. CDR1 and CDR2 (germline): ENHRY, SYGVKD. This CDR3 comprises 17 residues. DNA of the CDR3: TGTGCCATCCGACCCCTTCCAGGGGCCGCCGGGGGGACTGAAGCTTTCTTT. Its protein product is CAIRPLPGAAGGTEAFF.